This T cell receptor (beta chain) originates from a study of cytomegalovirus exposure and HLA in healthy donors. About the research overall: The early release's HLA-typed donors yielded roughly 85 million unique TCRs. Of the donors genotyped, some 400 in all, around 77% fell in the Caucasian-associated ancestry cluster. Whole-study findings and limits: Usually a TCR sequence was rare, but some public TCRs were found in many donors.

The ends lost 0 bases at V and 7 bases at J; junction bases unmatched: 5. The CDR3 is 15 residues long. Germline V gives CDR1 SGHRS, CDR2 YFSETQ. In this sample, this clone turned up once. Antigen specificity is unknown. The PCR contained 60 Vbeta and 13 Jbeta primers. Sequencing was performed with immunoSEQ multiplex PCR; in TCRdb, only in-frame clones are kept and a portion is missing. The repertoire consists of approximately 170,000 clones, with roughly four fifths occurring once and the leading ten covering around 3.3%. The receptor comes from a woman aged 30 to 39 in good health and CMV-seropositive. The specimen was PBMCs. The chain is built from TRBV5-1 and TRBJ2-7, with 12 nucleotides matching TRBD2. CDR3 sequence (DNA): TGCGCCAGCAGCTTGGTACTAGCGGGAGGTGATGAGCAGTACTTC. It codes for CASSLVLAGGDEQYF.